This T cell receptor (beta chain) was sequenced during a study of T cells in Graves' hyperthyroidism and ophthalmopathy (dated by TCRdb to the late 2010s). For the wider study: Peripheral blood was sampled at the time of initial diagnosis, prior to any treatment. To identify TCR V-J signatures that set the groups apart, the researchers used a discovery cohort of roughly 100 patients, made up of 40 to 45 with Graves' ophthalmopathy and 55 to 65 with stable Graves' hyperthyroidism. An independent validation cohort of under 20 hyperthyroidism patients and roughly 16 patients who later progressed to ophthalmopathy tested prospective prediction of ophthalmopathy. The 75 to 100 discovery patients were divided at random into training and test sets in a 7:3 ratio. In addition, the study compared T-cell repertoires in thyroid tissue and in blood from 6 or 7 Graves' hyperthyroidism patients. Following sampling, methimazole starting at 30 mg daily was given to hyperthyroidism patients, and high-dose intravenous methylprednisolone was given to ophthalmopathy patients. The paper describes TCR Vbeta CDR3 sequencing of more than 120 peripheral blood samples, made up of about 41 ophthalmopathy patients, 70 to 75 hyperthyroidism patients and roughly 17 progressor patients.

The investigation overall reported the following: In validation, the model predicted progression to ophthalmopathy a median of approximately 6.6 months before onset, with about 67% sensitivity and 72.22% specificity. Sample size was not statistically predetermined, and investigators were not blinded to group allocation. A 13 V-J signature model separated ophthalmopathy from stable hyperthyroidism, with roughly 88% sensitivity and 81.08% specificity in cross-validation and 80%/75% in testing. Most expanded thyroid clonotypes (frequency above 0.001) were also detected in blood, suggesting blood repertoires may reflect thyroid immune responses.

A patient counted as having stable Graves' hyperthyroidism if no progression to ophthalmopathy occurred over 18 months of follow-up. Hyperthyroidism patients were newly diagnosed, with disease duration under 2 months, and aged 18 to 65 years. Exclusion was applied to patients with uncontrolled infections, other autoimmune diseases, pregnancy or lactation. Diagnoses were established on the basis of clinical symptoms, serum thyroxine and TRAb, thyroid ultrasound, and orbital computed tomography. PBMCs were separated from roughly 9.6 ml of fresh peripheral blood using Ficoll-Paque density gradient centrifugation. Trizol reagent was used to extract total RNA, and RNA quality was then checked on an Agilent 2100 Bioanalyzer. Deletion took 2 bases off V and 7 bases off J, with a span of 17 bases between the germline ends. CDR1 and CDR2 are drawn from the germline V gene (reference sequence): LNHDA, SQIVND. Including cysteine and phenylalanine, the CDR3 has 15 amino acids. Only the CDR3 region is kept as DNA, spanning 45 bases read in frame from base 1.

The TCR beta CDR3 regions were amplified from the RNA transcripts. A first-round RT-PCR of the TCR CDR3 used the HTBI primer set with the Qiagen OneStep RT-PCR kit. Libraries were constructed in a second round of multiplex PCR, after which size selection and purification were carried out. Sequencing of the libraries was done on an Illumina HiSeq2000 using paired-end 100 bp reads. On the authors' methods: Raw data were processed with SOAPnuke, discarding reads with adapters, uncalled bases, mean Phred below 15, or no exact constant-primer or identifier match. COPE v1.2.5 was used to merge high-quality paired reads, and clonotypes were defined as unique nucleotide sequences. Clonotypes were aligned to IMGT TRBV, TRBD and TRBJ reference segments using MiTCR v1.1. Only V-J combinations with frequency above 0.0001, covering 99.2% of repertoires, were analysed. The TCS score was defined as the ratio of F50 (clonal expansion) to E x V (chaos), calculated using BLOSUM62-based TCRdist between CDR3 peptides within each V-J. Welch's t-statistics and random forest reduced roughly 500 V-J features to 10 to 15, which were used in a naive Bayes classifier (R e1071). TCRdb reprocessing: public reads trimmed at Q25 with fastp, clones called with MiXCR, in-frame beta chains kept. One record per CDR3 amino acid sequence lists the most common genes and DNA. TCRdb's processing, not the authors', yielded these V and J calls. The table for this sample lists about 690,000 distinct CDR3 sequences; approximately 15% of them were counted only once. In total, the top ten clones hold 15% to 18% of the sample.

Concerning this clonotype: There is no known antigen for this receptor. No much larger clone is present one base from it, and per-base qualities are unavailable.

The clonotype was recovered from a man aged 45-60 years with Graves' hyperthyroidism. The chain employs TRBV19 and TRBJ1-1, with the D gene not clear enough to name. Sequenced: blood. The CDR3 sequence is CASSISPARRGEAFF. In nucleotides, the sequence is TGTGCCAGTAGTATATCCCCCGCCAGGCGGGGTGAAGCTTTCTTT.